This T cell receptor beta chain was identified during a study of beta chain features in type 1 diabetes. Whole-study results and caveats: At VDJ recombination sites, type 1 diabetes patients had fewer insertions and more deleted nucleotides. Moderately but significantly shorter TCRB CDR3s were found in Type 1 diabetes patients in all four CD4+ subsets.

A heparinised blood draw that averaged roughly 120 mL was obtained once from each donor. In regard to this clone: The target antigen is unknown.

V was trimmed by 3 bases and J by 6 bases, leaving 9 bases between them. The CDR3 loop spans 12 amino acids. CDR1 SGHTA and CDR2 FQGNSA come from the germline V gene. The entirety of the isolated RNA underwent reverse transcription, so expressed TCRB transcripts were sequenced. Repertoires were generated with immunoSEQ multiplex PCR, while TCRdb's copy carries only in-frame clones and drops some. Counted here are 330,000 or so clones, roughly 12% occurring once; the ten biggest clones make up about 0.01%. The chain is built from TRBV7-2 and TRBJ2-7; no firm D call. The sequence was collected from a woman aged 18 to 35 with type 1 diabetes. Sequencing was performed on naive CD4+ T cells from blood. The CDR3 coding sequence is TGTGCCAGCAGCTTCGGTGAGAGCGAGCAGTACTTC. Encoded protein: CASSFGESEQYF.